This TCR beta chain was sequenced during a study of blood T cell repertoires in COVID-19. The wider study: Acute and convalescent COVID-19 specimens originated in the United States, Italy and Spain. Sample material is recorded as cDNA or gDNA derived from T cells, B-cell-depleted T cells, or PBMCs.

V was pared by 6 bases and J by 8 bases, with 11 bases between. The length of the CDR3 is 13 residues. Germline V lookup: CDR1 SNHLY, CDR2 FYNNEI. Per the original data handling: By means of reference gene primer amplification, nucleated cell counts were estimated. The data were produced by immunoSEQ multiplex PCR, yet TCRdb's version contains in-frame clones alone and is incomplete. Clone size and the V and J calls come from that table; the DNA yielded D and trimming. The table lists some 99,000 clones, approximately 84% of them singletons, with 5.5% to 8% in the top ten. This receptor was obtained from a woman aged 45-59 years with acute or convalescent COVID-19. The chain has TRBV2 and TRBJ1-6, with a weak D call TRBD1 (6 bases). Material for sequencing was peripheral blood. CDR3 amino acids: CASSRTVDSPLHF. DNA of the CDR3: TGTGCCAGCAGCAGGACAGTCGATTCACCCCTCCACTTT. The full variable domain, completed using reference TRBV2 and TRBJ1-6, is EPEVTQTPSHQVTQMGQEVILRCVPISNHLYFYWYRQILGQKVEFLVSFYNNEISEKSEIFDDQFSVERPDGSNFTLKIRSTKLEDSAMYFCASSRTVDSPLHFGNGTRLTVT.